This T cell receptor beta chain is drawn from a study of human T cells and chemical hapten exposure. Study in general: The study sensitized with 2% DPC on a roughly 2 cm by roughly 2 cm patch of upper inner arm skin.

Stated time point: pre-sensitization, week 0. The treatment here: therapeutic diphenylcyclopropenone sensitization with weekly scalp DPC. This clonotype was seen a handful of times. The library gave individual cDNA molecules unique molecular identifiers. TCRdb re-derived calls from the RACE reads in MiXCR, one entry per CDR3 protein. The sample comprises 350,000 to 450,000 distinct CDR3 sequences, 4.5% to 6% of which are singletons, and roughly 2.6% rests with the top ten. Germline V gene data show CDR1 as MNHNS and CDR2 as SASEGT. With 8 bases clipped from V and 2 bases from J, the junction kept 14 bases outside the gene matches. This CDR3 is 16 amino acids long.

The chain joins TRBV6-1 to TRBJ1-2, with TRBD1 identical over 7 bases. This TCR came from a woman between 45 and 65 years old with alopecia areata. Some clones in this sample may be carry-over from other donors' samples. The source material was whole blood, sampled in connection with sensitization to the hapten diphenylcyclopropenone (DPC). CDR3 sequence reads: CASLIYTGTANYGYTF. CDR3 in DNA: TGTGCCAGCCTAATCTACACCGGGACAGCAAACTATGGCTACACCTTC.